Listed here are 24 T cell receptor beta chains from one sample, sequenced in a study of CD8 T cells in ankylosing spondylitis. Overall study results and limits: A TCR beta motif made of about 8 highly homologous variants seemed typical of ankylosing spondylitis blood.

TCRdb processed the 5' RACE reads anew with MiXCR; each CDR3 protein has one entry. The sample shows around 480,000 distinct CDR3 sequences, 17% of them seen only once. Their cognate antigens are unknown. Material: blood, either unsorted or a sorted T cell fraction (not recorded which). The receptors were sampled from a male donor with ankylosing spondylitis.

V gene TRBV14 combines with J gene TRBJ2-1, with D hard to call. The CDR3 runs 16 residues. Trimming took off 0 bases at V and 2 bases at J, with 11 bases between the two ends. CDR1 is SGHDN, CDR2 FVKESK, per germline. CDR3 in amino acids: CASSQDLKGPYNEQFF. Here the CDR3 DNA reads TGTGCCAGCAGCCAAGATTTGAAGGGCCCCTACAATGAGCAGTTCTTC.

This clonotype was observed a few times. The chain is built from TRBV20-1 and TRBJ1-1, with 11 bases aligning to TRBD1. The CDR3 totals 15 residues. J lost 7 bases, V lost 4 bases, and 11 bases had no gene match. Looked up from germline, CDR1 is DFQATT and CDR2 is SNEGSKA (reference sequence). CDR3 in amino acids: CSATAGQGAPREAFF. DNA for the CDR3: TGCAGTGCTACGGCTGGACAGGGGGCGCCCCGTGAAGCTTTCTTT.

The V gene is TRBV15, the J gene TRBJ2-2, with 12 bases lining up with TRBD2. Looked up from germline, CDR1 is LNHNV and CDR2 is YYDKDF (reference sequence). The CDR3 sequence is 15 residues long. V shed 3 bases, J shed 5 bases, and the junction held 1 base outside the gene matches. The CDR3 loop reads CATSRGLAGTGELFF. CDR3 nucleotides: TGTGCCACCAGCAGGGGACTAGCGGGTACCGGGGAGCTGTTTTTT.

The rearrangement joins TRBV11-2 to TRBJ1-2; D is undetermined. CDR1 and CDR2 from the germline V gene are SGHAT and FQNNGV. The CDR3 runs 14 residues. V was clipped by 1 base and J by 1 base, with 7 bases between them. The CDR3 loop reads CASSLGPDNYGYTF. CDR3 DNA sequence: TGTGCCAGCAGCTTAGGCCCAGATAACTATGGCTACACCTTC.

The chain has TRBV12-3 or TRBV12-4 and TRBJ2-1; 8 positions agree with TRBD2. The ends lost 8 bases at V and 10 bases at J; junction bases unmatched: 16. The CDR3 length is 15 residues. The CDR3 DNA reads as TGTGCCAGCGGACCTCGGGGACTAGTCCAAGGCGAGCAGTTCTTC. Residues: CASGPRGLVQGEQFF.

This clonotype came up many times. The V and J genes are TRBV29-1 and TRBJ2-1, with D tentatively TRBD1 (6 bases). CDR3 length: 14 residues. With 1 base removed from V and 7 bases from J, the gap between germline ends came to 14 bases. CDR1 SQVTM and CDR2 ANQGSEA come from the germline V gene. The DNA for the CDR3 is TGCAGCGTTGAAGCGAGGGGTAGGGGGAATGAGCAGTTCTTC. Amino acids: CSVEARGRGNEQFF.

The chain is built from TRBV5-1 and TRBJ1-1, with 10 bases aligning to TRBD1. This CDR3 spans 16 amino acids. J was trimmed by 1 base and V by 3 bases; bases with no gene match: 6. From germline, CDR1 is SGHRS and CDR2 YFSETQ. CDR3 loop: CASSYGTGASNTEAFF. CDR3 sequence (DNA): TGCGCCAGCAGCTACGGGACAGGGGCTTCGAACACTGAAGCTTTCTTT. The complete variable domain, with remaining parts taken from reference TRBV5-1 and TRBJ1-1, reads KAGVTQTPRYLIKTRGQQVTLSCSPISGHRSVSWYQQTPGQGLQFLFEYFSETQRNKGNFPGRFSGRQFSNSRSEMNVSTLELGDSALYLCASSYGTGASNTEAFFGQGTRLTVV.

The chain recombines TRBV3-1 with TRBJ1-2; 9 nucleotides line up with TRBD1. Trimming removed 0 bases from V and 8 bases from J; junction bases left unmatched: 10. This CDR3 contains 16 residues. The germline V gene has CDR1 LGHDT and CDR2 YNNKEL (reference sequence). CDR3 DNA sequence: TGTGCCAGCAGCCAAGATCCCCCGGGACAGGGAGGCGGCTACACCTTC. Translating gives CASSQDPPGQGGGYTF.

The chain has TRBV12-3 or TRBV12-4 and TRBJ2-7; D tentatively fits TRBD1 or TRBD2 (7 bases each). The CDR3 spans 13 residues. Trimming took 8 bases from V and 1 from J, leaving 12 bases between them. CDR3 bases: TGTGCCAGCCAGCGGGACAGATCCTACGAGCAGTACTTC. This translates into CASQRDRSYEQYF.

This clonotype came up a few times. V and J are TRBV6-2 or TRBV6-3 and TRBJ2-5, with TRBD2 matching over 7 bases. The CDR3 covers 16 residues. CDR1 and CDR2 from the germline V gene are MNHEY and SVGEGT. Trimming at V came to 4 bases and at J to 5 bases, leaving 13 bases not matched to a gene. CDR3 bases: TGTGCCAGCAGTTCAAGAGGACGGACTAGTCGGGAGACCCAGTACTTC. Its protein product is CASSSRGRTSRETQYF.

The J gene is TRBJ1-2, the V gene TRBV4-2; D is perhaps TRBD1 (6 bases). Trimming removed 3 bases at V and 1 base at J, with 12 bases between. Germline V gene sequence: CDR1 LGHNA, CDR2 YNFKEQ. There are 15 residues in the CDR3. The CDR3 reads CASSQVLDSNYGYTF. CDR3 nucleotide sequence: TGTGCCAGCAGCCAGGTTTTGGACAGTAACTATGGCTACACCTTC.

CDR3 loop: CASSLGGQGASYNEQFF. The CDR3 coding sequence is TGTGCCAGCAGCTTAGGGGGACAGGGGGCTTCCTACAATGAGCAGTTCTTC. The V and J genes are TRBV7-8 and TRBJ2-1; the match to TRBD1 covers 12 bases. Germline trimming cut 1 base from V and 1 base from J; bases unmatched to any gene: 2. Germline V lookup: CDR1 SGHVS, CDR2 FQNEAQ. The length of the CDR3 is 17 residues.

The V gene is TRBV2, the J gene TRBJ2-7, with 9 bases aligning to TRBD1. The CDR3 consists of 14 residues. The germline CDR1 and CDR2 sequences are SNHLY and FYNNEI. The junction had 9 bases not matched to a gene; V was cut back by 6 bases and J by 6 bases. The CDR3 DNA reads TGTGCCAGCAGAGCCCCGGGACAGGGAGGCGAGCAGTACTTC. It encodes CASRAPGQGGEQYF.

This rearrangement joins TRBV5-1 to TRBJ1-2; D gene ambiguous. CDR1 SGHRS and CDR2 YFSETQ come from the germline V gene. V was trimmed by 5 bases and J by 6 bases, leaving 11 bases between them. This CDR3 has 12 amino acids. CDR3 sequence: CASRDYSDGYTF. In DNA form, the CDR3 reads TGCGCCAGCAGAGATTACTCGGATGGCTACACCTTC.

The chain is built from TRBV20-1 and TRBJ2-4, with D possibly TRBD1 on 6 matching bases. Germline loops: CDR1 DFQATT, CDR2 SNEGSKA (reference sequence). V dropped 3 bases and J dropped 0 bases, with 18 bases sitting between them. CDR3 length: 17 residues. The CDR3 nucleotides are TGCAGTGCTAGGGCCAGTGGGGGCTCTTTAGCCAAAAACATTCAGTACTTC. It yields the protein CSARASGGSLAKNIQYF.

Only a few counts were recorded for this clonotype. The J gene is TRBJ1-1, the V gene TRBV6-1; unclear D gene. Germline V gene lookup returns CDR1 MNHNS and CDR2 SASEGT. The ends were cut back, 4 bases at V and 1 base at J, with 7 bases in the middle. This CDR3 is built from 13 residues. The CDR3 sequence is CASSAMRNTEAFF. CDR3 DNA sequence: TGTGCCAGCAGTGCCATGCGGAACACTGAAGCTTTCTTT.

This clonotype was picked up a small number of times. This chain joins TRBV6-1 and TRBJ1-2; maybe TRBD1 (6 bases). V was shortened by 4 bases and J by 8 bases, with 20 bases between the two germline ends. Germline V gene lookup returns CDR1 MNHNS and CDR2 SASEGT. The CDR3 has 15 amino acids. DNA for the CDR3: TGTGCCAGCAGTGCAGGACAGAGGTCTATCGAGGGCTACACCTTC. Its protein is CASSAGQRSIEGYTF.

This chain joins TRBV6-4 and TRBJ2-1, with 8 bases that match TRBD1. The junction had 4 bases not matched to a gene; V was cut back by 6 bases and J by 6 bases. There are 13 residues in the CDR3. The germline V gene has CDR1 MRHNA and CDR2 SNTAGT. The CDR3 DNA reads as TGTGCCAGCAGCGCTGACAGGGGCAATGAGCAGTTCTTC. It encodes CASSADRGNEQFF.

The chain employs TRBV3-1 and TRBJ1-5; unclear D gene. This CDR3 has 16 residues. The germline V and J ends were trimmed by 1 base and 0 bases, with 10 bases remaining between them. Per the germline V gene, CDR1 is LGHDT and CDR2 is YNNKEL (reference sequence). The CDR3 loop is CASSQGLRGSNQPQHF. In DNA form, the CDR3 reads TGTGCCAGCAGCCAAGGTCTTCGGGGTAGCAATCAGCCCCAGCATTTT.

The chain carries TRBV4-2 and TRBJ2-6, with TRBD1 identical over 8 bases. This CDR3 is 16 amino acids long. CDR1 and CDR2 (germline): LGHNA, YNFKEQ. After removal of 4 bases from V and 2 bases from J, the junction contained 4 bases not matched to a gene. In DNA, the CDR3 is TGTGCCAGCAGCCCAACGGACAGGGCTGGGGCCAACGTCCTGACTTTC. It specifies CASSPTDRAGANVLTF.

This chain connects TRBV20-1 to TRBJ2-3; D tentatively fits TRBD1 or TRBD2 (5 bases each). Germline V gene lookup returns CDR1 DFQATT and CDR2 SNEGSKA (reference sequence). V dropped 3 bases and J dropped 1 base, with 20 bases sitting between them. The CDR3 extends over 17 amino acids. The CDR3 region has the DNA TGCAGTGCTAGTGGCCGATGGGTGGGGACCCGCACAGATACGCAGTATTTT. Translation: CSASGRWVGTRTDTQYF.

This clonotype was picked up a small number of times. This chain links TRBV20-1 with TRBJ1-2; D perhaps matches TRBD1 (5 bases). This CDR3 has 11 residues. Germline V gene data show CDR1 as DFQATT and CDR2 as SNEGSKA (reference sequence). V shed 6 bases and J shed 8 bases, with 13 bases lying between them. This chain's CDR3 is CSAQGGYGYTF. CDR3 nucleotides: TGCAGTGCGCAGGGCGGGTACGGCTACACCTTC.

The CDR3 DNA is TGCGCCAGCAGCAGAGGACAGGCAACTAATGAAAAACTGTTTTTT. Translation gives CASSRGQATNEKLFF. The gene calls are TRBV5-1 and TRBJ1-4; TRBD1 agrees at 7 bases. The germline V gene encodes CDR1 SGHRS and CDR2 YFSETQ. The length of the CDR3 is 15 residues. V lost 4 bases to trimming and J lost 0 bases; unmatched junction nucleotides: 3.

The V call is TRBV12-3 or TRBV12-4, the J call TRBJ1-1, with 10 bases fitting TRBD1. The junction had 20 bases not matched to a gene; V was cut back by 6 bases and J by 1 base. The CDR3 is 20 residues long. The CDR3 spells CASSPPGTGEVWSPNTEAFF. The CDR3 DNA is TGTGCCAGCAGCCCACCCGGGACAGGGGAAGTCTGGTCCCCGAACACTGAAGCTTTCTTT.